This T cell receptor (beta chain) was observed in a study of read filtering for tumor transcriptome and immune sequencing. From approximately 430 ng of RNA, a library with molecular barcoded alpha/delta and beta/gamma adaptors was made. Using its own MiXCR run on the reads, TCRdb lists one record per CDR3 protein. The sample yields 40,000 or so distinct CDR3 sequences, 14% seen once. Study results and caveats: Single-read clonotypes: approximately 87% of IR-seq clonotypes (approximately 3.7% of reads), roughly 70% of RNA-seq clonotypes (nearly 45% of reads).

This CDR3 spans 12 amino acids. V lost 7 bases to trimming and J lost 3 bases, with 10 bases between them. Germline CDR1 MNHNS, CDR2 SASEGT. This clonotype was observed at least ten times. Its cognate antigen is unknown. The rearrangement links TRBV6-1 to TRBJ2-7, with unresolved D. Material for sequencing was a population of CD138-negative cells sorted from bone marrow. This TCR derives from a donor over 35 with multiple myeloma. The CDR3 loop reads CASTDGNYEQYF. CDR3 bases: TGTGCCAGCACGGACGGAAACTACGAGCAGTACTTC.